This TCR beta chain was sequenced in a study of T cells in localized non-small cell lung cancer (dated by TCRdb to the early 2020s). Turning to the overall study: Comparing tumors with uninvolved tumor-adjacent lungs, the study looked at the T cell repertoires of 200 to 250 patients with early-stage NSCLC. The cohort comprised 236 treatment-naïve NSCLC patients with resected, localized lung tumors. A mean age of around 66 years was recorded for the NSCLC patients, of whom 120 to 150 were male and about 100 were female. What the study reported, not specific to this receptor: Because the study design was exploratory, TCR variables were selected using unadjusted p-values without false-discovery rate correction. Longer overall survival was associated with higher blood T cell density, whereas shorter survival was associated with higher adjacent-lung clonality. Uninvolved tumor-adjacent lung showed the highest T cell clonality, higher than tumor, which suggests more focused antigenic responses in the adjacent lung. Multi-region tumor sequencing was not performed, so intratumor heterogeneity could not be excluded. Of the top 100 tumor clones, a median of 57 were detected in paired uninvolved adjacent lung; roughly 29 were also among that lung's top 100.

TCR beta CDR3 regions were sequenced from DNA using the immunoSEQ Assay. The published analysis was carried out like this. To compute T cell density, TCR beta template counts were normalized to usable DNA, which was estimated by amplifying housekeeping genes. Richness was estimated using the preseqR package, with extrapolation to 400,000 templates for PBMC samples and to 120,000 templates for tissue samples. Clonality was defined as one minus Pielou's evenness. Tissue-enriched TCRs were identified by differential abundance testing using productive amino-acid clonotypes, minimum total count 5 and alpha 0.1. Repertoire overlap between compartments was quantified with the Jaccard Index and Morisita Overlap Index. GLIPH grouped TCR beta CDR3s together with public tetramer-defined viral CDR3s, and a viral motif had to include at least three viral sequences and show V-gene enrichment. TCRdb's version of the immuneACCESS table is confined to in-frame rearrangements and falls short of the full clone set. An unresolved V gene accounts for under half of the shortfall where checked; the remainder is of unknown origin. That table supplies the V and J calls and clone size; D and trimming were determined from the DNA. Within this sample are tens of thousands of clones, with 75% to 85% of them counted one time only. The ten largest make up 30% to 35% of the sample.

The CDR3 covers 13 residues, taking in both the cysteine and the phenylalanine. The read is trimmed to its CDR3 DNA, 39 bases read in frame from base 1. According to the germline V gene (reference sequence), CDR1 reads SEHNR and CDR2 reads FQNEAQ. The V end loses 4 bases and the J end loses 7 bases, and a stretch of 10 bases separates them. At diagnosis, tumor, uninvolved tumor-adjacent lung and peripheral blood were collected and then preserved as a mix of FFPE and fresh-frozen material. Blood samples were analyzed as peripheral blood mononuclear cells for TCR repertoire profiling. A word on this clone: The specificity of this receptor is unknown. One base away there is no much larger clone; base qualities are not given.

The sample consisted of PBMCs, taken before any cancer treatment. The origin of this receptor is a woman aged 35 to 75 with stage II squamous cell lung carcinoma. The rearrangement combines TRBV7-9 with TRBJ1-4; the D gene is perhaps TRBD1, on 5 matching bases. The CDR3 region: CASSWDLGEKLFF. The DNA sequence is given as TGTGCCAGCAGCTGGGACTTGGGTGAAAAACTGTTTTTT.